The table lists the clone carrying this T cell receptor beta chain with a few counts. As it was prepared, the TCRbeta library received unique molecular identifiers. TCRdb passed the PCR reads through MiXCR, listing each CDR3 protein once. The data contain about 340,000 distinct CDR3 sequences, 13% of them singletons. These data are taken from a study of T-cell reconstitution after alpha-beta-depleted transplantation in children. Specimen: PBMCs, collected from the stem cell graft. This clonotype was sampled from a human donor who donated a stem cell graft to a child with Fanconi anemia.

The CDR3 DNA reads TGTGCCAGCAGCGTAGTCGGGCCAGAATCTGGAAACACCATATATTTT. Translation: CASSVVGPESGNTIYF. The chain is built from TRBV9 and TRBJ1-3; no reliable D call. This CDR3 comprises 16 residues. V shed 0 bases and J shed 1 base, with 11 bases lying between them. Per the germline V gene, CDR1 is SGDLS and CDR2 is YYNGEE.